This T cell receptor beta chain stems from a study of neurological immune-mediated disorders. TCRdb re-called the 5' RACE reads with MiXCR, one entry per CDR3 protein. The repertoire has about 54,000 distinct CDR3 sequences, more than 3% of them found once; the top ten carry around 2%. CDR1 and CDR2 from the germline V gene are SQVTM and ANQGSEA. With 3 bases clipped from V and 5 bases from J, the junction kept 9 bases outside the gene matches. The CDR3 covers 16 residues. This clonotype appeared many times. Sequencing was carried out using CD4+ T cells from blood. The chain combines TRBV29-1 with TRBJ2-3, with 12 bases that match TRBD2. The receptor comes from a woman in her thirties or forties with multiple sclerosis. The CDR3 loop is CSVEASGGAWGDTQYF. The CDR3 region has the DNA TGCAGCGTTGAGGCTAGCGGGGGGGCCTGGGGAGATACGCAGTATTTT.